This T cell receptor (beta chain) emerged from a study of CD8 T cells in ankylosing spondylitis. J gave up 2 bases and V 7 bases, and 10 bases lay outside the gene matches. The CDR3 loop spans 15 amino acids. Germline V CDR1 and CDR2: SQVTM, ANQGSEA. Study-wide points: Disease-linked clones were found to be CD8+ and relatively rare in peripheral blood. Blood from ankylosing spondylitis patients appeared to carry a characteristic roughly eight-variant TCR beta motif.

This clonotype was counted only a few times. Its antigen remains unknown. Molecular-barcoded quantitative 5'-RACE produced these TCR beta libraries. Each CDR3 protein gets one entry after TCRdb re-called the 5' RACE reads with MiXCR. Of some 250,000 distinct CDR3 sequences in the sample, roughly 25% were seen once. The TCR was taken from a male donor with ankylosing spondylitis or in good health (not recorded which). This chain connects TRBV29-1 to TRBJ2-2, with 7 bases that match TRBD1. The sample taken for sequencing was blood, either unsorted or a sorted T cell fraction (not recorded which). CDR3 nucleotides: TGCAGCGCGACCGTCCGGGACAGCAACACCGGGGAGCTGTTTTTT. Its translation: CSATVRDSNTGELFF.